A selection of T cell receptor beta chains follows, all from one sample in a study of Ad26.COV2.S vaccination and SARS-CoV-2 variants. Using immunoSEQ multiplex PCR, the repertoire was profiled, and TCRdb retains in-frame clones only, with some absent. The data hold about 390,000 clones, with approximately 90% observed a single time. The sequencing used peripheral blood, collected in a trial of Ad26.COV2.S vaccine versus placebo. The receptors derive from a person aged 18-60 years who received the Ad26.COV2.S COVID-19 vaccine or a placebo. Both conserved end residues are part of each CDR3. D genes are given only for firm matches. Size is stated for part of the rows, as once, few or many counts, or as a class when the clone is expanded.

cdr3_length: 17
d_call: .
clone_size: .
j_call: TRBJ2-3
v_call: TRBV5-1
cdr3_nt: TGCGCCAGCACCCAATTACCTGGCCAGGGGCTCACAGATACGCAGTATTTT
cdr3_aa: CASTQLPGQGLTDTQYF

cdr3_length: 12
d_call: .
clone_size: few
j_call: TRBJ2-7
v_call: TRBV5-6
cdr3_nt: TGTGCCAGCAGCGGGACGGGCTACGAGCAGTACTTC
cdr3_aa: CASSGTGYEQYF

cdr3_length: 15
d_call: TRBD2
clone_size: once
j_call: TRBJ2-7
v_call: TRBV7-9
cdr3_nt: TGTGCCAGCAGCTTAGGTGGGACTAGCGGATACGAGCAGTACTTC
cdr3_aa: CASSLGGTSGYEQYF

cdr3_length: 15
d_call: .
clone_size: once
j_call: TRBJ2-5
v_call: TRBV15
cdr3_nt: TGTGCCACCAGCAGAGATGTGGATGCCCAAGAGACCCAGTACTTC
cdr3_aa: CATSRDVDAQETQYF

cdr3_length: 13
d_call: .
clone_size: .
j_call: TRBJ2-1
v_call: TRBV5-4
cdr3_nt: TGTGCCAGCAGCTCGACAGAGAACAATGAGCAGTTCTTC
cdr3_aa: CASSSTENNEQFF

cdr3_length: 17
d_call: TRBD2
clone_size: .
j_call: TRBJ2-1
v_call: TRBV5-4
cdr3_nt: TGTGCCAGCAGCCCAGCGGGGGTACCGGGCTCCTACAATGAGCAGTTCTTC
cdr3_aa: CASSPAGVPGSYNEQFF

cdr3_length: 12
d_call: .
clone_size: .
j_call: TRBJ2-1
v_call: TRBV9
cdr3_nt: TGTGCCAGCAGTGGGACGGCCAATGAGCAGTTCTTC
cdr3_aa: CASSGTANEQFF

cdr3_length: 14
d_call: .
clone_size: .
j_call: TRBJ2-5
v_call: TRBV18
cdr3_nt: TGTGCCAGCTCACCGGGTCCAAGCCAAGAGACCCAGTACTTC
cdr3_aa: CASSPGPSQETQYF

cdr3_length: 13
d_call: .
clone_size: .
j_call: TRBJ2-3
v_call: TRBV7-2
cdr3_nt: TGTGCCAGCAGATCGACAGGATTGGATACGCAGTATTTT
cdr3_aa: CASRSTGLDTQYF

cdr3_length: 13
d_call: .
clone_size: .
j_call: TRBJ2-2
v_call: TRBV6-2/TRBV6-3
cdr3_nt: TGTGCCAGCAGTTTCCGAGAGACCGGGGAGCTGTTTTTT
cdr3_aa: CASSFRETGELFF

cdr3_length: 11
d_call: .
clone_size: .
j_call: TRBJ2-1
v_call: TRBV3-1/TRBV3-2
cdr3_nt: TGTGCCAGCAGCCATAGCGCCGAGCAGTTCTTC
cdr3_aa: CASSHSAEQFF

cdr3_length: 14
d_call: TRBD2
clone_size: .
j_call: TRBJ2-3
v_call: TRBV19
cdr3_nt: TGTGCCAGTACCGGGACTAGCGGGGTTAATACGCAGTATTTT
cdr3_aa: CASTGTSGVNTQYF

cdr3_length: 13
d_call: .
clone_size: .
j_call: TRBJ1-2
v_call: TRBV2
cdr3_nt: TGTGCCAGCAGTGTGTTCGAGGGGGATGGCTACACCTTC
cdr3_aa: CASSVFEGDGYTF

cdr3_length: 14
d_call: .
clone_size: .
j_call: TRBJ2-2
v_call: TRBV6-2/TRBV6-3
cdr3_nt: TGTGCCAGCAGCTGGCGGTCAGTCGTCGGGGAGCTGTTTTTT
cdr3_aa: CASSWRSVVGELFF

cdr3_length: 16
d_call: .
clone_size: .
j_call: TRBJ2-5
v_call: TRBV5-8
cdr3_nt: TGTGCCAGCAGCTTGGGGGTTGGAACAGGCCAAGAGACCCAGTACTTC
cdr3_aa: CASSLGVGTGQETQYF

cdr3_length: 14
d_call: .
clone_size: .
j_call: TRBJ2-7
v_call: TRBV7-8
cdr3_nt: TGTGCCAGCAGCTTAGACCACTCCTCCTACGAGCAGTACTTC
cdr3_aa: CASSLDHSSYEQYF

cdr3_length: 13
d_call: .
clone_size: .
j_call: TRBJ2-5
v_call: TRBV6-5
cdr3_nt: TGTGCCAGCAGAGACAGCCACCAAGAGACCCAGTACTTC
cdr3_aa: CASRDSHQETQYF

cdr3_length: 12
d_call: .
clone_size: .
j_call: TRBJ2-2
v_call: TRBV28
cdr3_nt: TGTGCCAGCGGCCCCAACACCGGGGAGCTGTTTTTT
cdr3_aa: CASGPNTGELFF

cdr3_length: 14
d_call: .
clone_size: .
j_call: TRBJ2-7
v_call: TRBV6-1
cdr3_nt: TGTGCCAGCAGTGAATTCGCCTCTGTCTACGAGCAGTACTTC
cdr3_aa: CASSEFASVYEQYF

cdr3_length: 15
d_call: TRBD2
clone_size: .
j_call: TRBJ2-1
v_call: TRBV19
cdr3_nt: TGTGCCAGTAGTATCCTAGCGGGGTGGGGGAATGAGCAGTTCTTC
cdr3_aa: CASSILAGWGNEQFF

cdr3_length: 14
d_call: TRBD1
clone_size: .
j_call: TRBJ1-1
v_call: TRBV28
cdr3_nt: TGTGCCTCTCCGGGACAGGGGATGAACACTGAAGCTTTCTTT
cdr3_aa: CASPGQGMNTEAFF

cdr3_length: 14
d_call: .
clone_size: .
j_call: TRBJ1-2
v_call: TRBV28
cdr3_nt: TGTGCCAGCAGAGAACAGGGACCCGACTATGGCTACACCTTC
cdr3_aa: CASREQGPDYGYTF

cdr3_length: 13
d_call: .
clone_size: .
j_call: TRBJ2-7
v_call: TRBV7-8
cdr3_nt: TGTGCCAGCAGCCTCCGGGAGAACTACGAGCAGTACTTC
cdr3_aa: CASSLRENYEQYF

cdr3_length: 12
d_call: .
clone_size: .
j_call: TRBJ2-2
v_call: TRBV7-9
cdr3_nt: TGTGCCAGCAGCTTACTGCCCGGGGAGCTGTTTTTT
cdr3_aa: CASSLLPGELFF

cdr3_length: 12
d_call: .
clone_size: .
j_call: TRBJ2-2
v_call: TRBV27
cdr3_nt: TGTGCCAGCAGTTTATTTTCCGGGGAGCTGTTTTTT
cdr3_aa: CASSLFSGELFF

cdr3_length: 15
d_call: TRBD1
clone_size: .
j_call: TRBJ1-5
v_call: TRBV15
cdr3_nt: TGTGCCACCAGCGACAGGGGGCTGGGAAATCAGCCCCAGCATTTT
cdr3_aa: CATSDRGLGNQPQHF

cdr3_length: 14
d_call: .
clone_size: .
j_call: TRBJ1-6
v_call: TRBV7-9
cdr3_nt: TGTGCCAGCAGCTTAGTGAGGGGTAATTCACCCCTCCACTTT
cdr3_aa: CASSLVRGNSPLHF

cdr3_length: 14
d_call: TRBD2
clone_size: .
j_call: TRBJ2-7
v_call: TRBV5-6
cdr3_nt: TGTGCCAGCAGCAGGGAGGGAACAGCCTACGAGCAGTACTTC
cdr3_aa: CASSREGTAYEQYF

cdr3_length: 14
d_call: .
clone_size: .
j_call: TRBJ2-7
v_call: TRBV19
cdr3_nt: TGTGCCAGTAGTATGGGGGGCGTCGGGTTCGAGCAGTACTTC
cdr3_aa: CASSMGGVGFEQYF

cdr3_length: 13
d_call: TRBD1
clone_size: .
j_call: TRBJ1-2
v_call: TRBV27
cdr3_nt: TGTGCCAGCAGCCAGGGGGAGAACTATGGCTACACCTTC
cdr3_aa: CASSQGENYGYTF

cdr3_length: 16
d_call: TRBD1
clone_size: .
j_call: TRBJ1-5
v_call: TRBV4-1
cdr3_nt: TGCGCCAGCAGCCCATCAGGGGGCTTGAGCAATCAGCCCCAGCATTTT
cdr3_aa: CASSPSGGLSNQPQHF

cdr3_length: 15
d_call: TRBD1
clone_size: .
j_call: TRBJ2-5
v_call: TRBV5-1
cdr3_nt: TGCGCCAGCAGCCCCGCCGGGACAGGGAAAGAGACCCAGTACTTC
cdr3_aa: CASSPAGTGKETQYF

cdr3_length: 16
d_call: TRBD2
clone_size: .
j_call: TRBJ2-2
v_call: TRBV9
cdr3_nt: TGTGCCAGCAGCAGGCGACTAGCGGGGTTTACCGGGGAGCTGTTTTTT
cdr3_aa: CASSRRLAGFTGELFF

cdr3_length: 12
d_call: .
clone_size: few
j_call: TRBJ2-7
v_call: TRBV6-2/TRBV6-3
cdr3_nt: TGTGCCAGCAGTGACCGAGGCTACGAGCAGTACTTC
cdr3_aa: CASSDRGYEQYF

cdr3_length: 16
d_call: .
clone_size: .
j_call: TRBJ2-7
v_call: TRBV5-1
cdr3_nt: TGCGCCAGCAGCTTGGCCAGGGCAGGAGGCCTCTACGAGCAGTACTTC
cdr3_aa: CASSLARAGGLYEQYF

cdr3_length: 18
d_call: .
clone_size: .
j_call: TRBJ1-2
v_call: TRBV4-3
cdr3_nt: TGCGCCAGCAGCCAAGCTCTGTACCCCCGACCGACCAACTATGGCTACACCTTC
cdr3_aa: CASSQALYPRPTNYGYTF

cdr3_length: 17
d_call: TRBD1
clone_size: .
j_call: TRBJ2-7
v_call: TRBV5-8
cdr3_nt: TGTGCCAGCAGCCCCCTCCGCCCCGGGACAGAGTCCTACGAGCAGTACTTC
cdr3_aa: CASSPLRPGTESYEQYF

cdr3_length: 15
d_call: .
clone_size: .
j_call: TRBJ1-1
v_call: TRBV7-2
cdr3_nt: TGTGCCAGCAGCTTAGAGATCTGGGTCGGCACTGAAGCTTTCTTT
cdr3_aa: CASSLEIWVGTEAFF

cdr3_length: 16
d_call: TRBD1
clone_size: .
j_call: TRBJ1-5
v_call: TRBV27
cdr3_nt: TGTGCCAGCAGCGAGACAGGGGCTGACGGCAATCAGCCCCAGCATTTT
cdr3_aa: CASSETGADGNQPQHF

cdr3_length: 11
d_call: .
clone_size: .
j_call: TRBJ2-3
v_call: TRBV20-1
cdr3_nt: TGCAGTGCTCCAGACTCGGATACGCAGTATTTT
cdr3_aa: CSAPDSDTQYF

cdr3_length: 15
d_call: .
clone_size: once
j_call: TRBJ1-3
v_call: TRBV9
cdr3_nt: TGTGCCAGCAGCGTCCAGGGGTTAGGAGGAAACACCATATATTTT
cdr3_aa: CASSVQGLGGNTIYF

cdr3_length: 14
d_call: TRBD1
clone_size: .
j_call: TRBJ1-6
v_call: TRBV5-1
cdr3_nt: TGCGCCAGCAGCCAGGACAGGGTGGGTTCACCCCTCCACTTT
cdr3_aa: CASSQDRVGSPLHF

cdr3_length: 20
d_call: .
clone_size: .
j_call: TRBJ1-2
v_call: TRBV9
cdr3_nt: TGTGCCAGCAGCTATACCGGGAAAAACCCTTTTCGTATCCCTAACTATGGCTACACCTTC
cdr3_aa: CASSYTGKNPFRIPNYGYTF

cdr3_length: 13
d_call: .
clone_size: once
j_call: TRBJ1-1
v_call: TRBV15
cdr3_nt: TGTGCCACCAGCAGAGATCTAGTGTCTGAAGCTTTCTTT
cdr3_aa: CATSRDLVSEAFF

cdr3_length: 14
d_call: .
clone_size: .
j_call: TRBJ2-4
v_call: TRBV7-2
cdr3_nt: TGTGCCAGCAGCTTAGATCACCGTGGAAACATTCAGTACTTC
cdr3_aa: CASSLDHRGNIQYF

cdr3_length: 15
d_call: TRBD2
clone_size: .
j_call: TRBJ2-1
v_call: TRBV7-2
cdr3_nt: TGTGCCAGCAGCCCCCGAGCGGGGGGGCCGAATGAGCAGTTCTTC
cdr3_aa: CASSPRAGGPNEQFF

cdr3_length: 15
d_call: .
clone_size: .
j_call: TRBJ1-6
v_call: TRBV10-3
cdr3_nt: TGTGCCATCAGTGAGTCCGGCCGAAATATCTCACCCCTCCACTTT
cdr3_aa: CAISESGRNISPLHF

cdr3_length: 16
d_call: .
clone_size: .
j_call: TRBJ1-6
v_call: TRBV14
cdr3_nt: TGTGCCAGCAGCCAAGATCCCAGGGAAGGAAATTCACCCCTCCACTTT
cdr3_aa: CASSQDPREGNSPLHF

cdr3_length: 17
d_call: .
clone_size: .
j_call: TRBJ2-7
v_call: TRBV7-9
cdr3_nt: TGTGCCAGCAGCTTAGCGTTTGTCTACAGGAGCTCCTACGAGCAGTACTTC
cdr3_aa: CASSLAFVYRSSYEQYF